The clone carrying this T cell receptor beta chain has more than one count but fewer than ten. Its specificity is not known. The sample is drawn from a study of T cells after yellow fever vaccination. Generation of TCR cDNA used 5'RACE template switching (which added a universal primer site and UMIs). TCRdb re-analysed the 5' RACE reads in MiXCR, keeping a single row per CDR3 protein. The repertoire consists of nearly 300,000 distinct CDR3 sequences, with 7.5% to 9.5% occurring once and the leading ten covering around 3.1%. V was pared by 6 bases and J by 9 bases, with 17 bases of the junction left unmatched. Germline V gives CDR1 SGDLS, CDR2 YYNGEE. CDR3 size: 16 residues. Regarding the study as a whole: Abundant contaminating clonotypes from the bulk population could appear in FACS-sorted repertoires.

Sequenced here: CD4+ T cells sorted from PBMCs, sampled 5 days after the yellow fever booster vaccination. This sequence joins TRBV9 and TRBJ2-4; TRBD2 matches at 8 bases. This receptor was taken from a man younger than 35 who received the YFV17D yellow fever vaccine. The CDR3 here is CASTRTSGEGGGIQYF. CDR3 in DNA: TGTGCCAGCACTCGAACTAGCGGCGAGGGGGGGGGCATTCAGTACTTC.